This T cell receptor beta chain was sequenced during a study of type 1 regulatory T cells. About the study: T-allo10 is an in vitro-generated, Tr1-enriched CD4 T cell product specific for alloantigen.

The CDR3 is 16 amino acids. The ends lost 6 bases at V and 5 bases at J; junction bases unmatched: 14. Germline assignment: CDR1 MDHEN and CDR2 SYDVKM. TCRdb re-analysed the reads in MiXCR, keeping a single row per CDR3 protein. The table has approximately 100,000 distinct CDR3 sequences, 30% to 35% seen once; the top ten hold 2% to 2.5%. This clonotype has at least ten counts. The clonotype originates from a human donor in good health. The chain couples TRBV28 to TRBJ2-7; 9 bases agree with TRBD1. The sequencing input was CD4+ T cells, either the whole sample or a sorted fraction (not recorded which). As DNA, the CDR3 is TGTGCCAGCAGATCCGCCGGGACAGGGTCTCACCACGAGCAGTACTTC. Amino acids: CASRSAGTGSHHEQYF. The full variable domain, completed using reference TRBV28 and TRBJ2-7, is DVKVTQSSRYLVKRTGEKVFLECVQDMDHENMFWYRQDPGLGLRLIYFSYDVKMKEKGDIPEGYSVSREKKERFSLILESASTNQTSMYLCASRSAGTGSHHEQYFGPGTRLTVT.